This TCR beta chain was identified in a study of early T cells in non-severe SARS-CoV-2 infection. Unmatched junction bases numbered 14, after V lost 2 bases and J lost 5 bases. The CDR3 covers 17 residues. TCRdb independently ran MiXCR on the 5' RACE reads; one entry per CDR3 protein. This table has some 80,000 distinct CDR3 sequences, approximately 5% appearing once. This clonotype was counted many times. The sequence derives from an adult who was a healthcare worker with PCR-confirmed SARS-CoV-2 infection or an uninfected control (not recorded which). This material consisted of whole blood, taken at baseline. The chain has TRBV12-3 or TRBV12-4 and TRBJ2-7, with 8 bases aligning to TRBD1. The CDR3 sequence: CASSLWGGARGRDEQYF. DNA of the CDR3: TGTGCCAGCAGTTTATGGGGCGGAGCCAGGGGGCGAGACGAGCAGTACTTC.